This record concerns one TCR beta chain sequence. The data belong to a study of T-cell reconstitution after alpha-beta-depleted transplantation in children. Preparation of the TCRbeta library was carried out with unique molecular identifiers. TCRdb reanalysed the PCR reads using MiXCR and keeps one entry per CDR3 protein. Of approximately 50,000 distinct CDR3 sequences in the sample, 40% to 60% are singletons; the top ten hold 30% to 40%. The germline V gene has CDR1 KGHSH and CDR2 LQKENI. This CDR3 is built from 15 residues. V shed 1 base, J shed 4 bases, and the junction held 3 bases outside the gene matches.

Sequenced material: peripheral blood, taken before TCRalphabeta/CD19-depleted stem cell transplant. The clonotype originates from a boy less than two years old with SCID, due to receive a stem cell transplant. The rearrangement joins TRBV18 to TRBJ1-1, with TRBD1 identical over 10 bases. CDR3: CASSPRDRGSTEAFF. CDR3 nucleotide sequence: TGTGCCAGCTCACCACGGGACAGGGGAAGCACTGAAGCTTTCTTT.